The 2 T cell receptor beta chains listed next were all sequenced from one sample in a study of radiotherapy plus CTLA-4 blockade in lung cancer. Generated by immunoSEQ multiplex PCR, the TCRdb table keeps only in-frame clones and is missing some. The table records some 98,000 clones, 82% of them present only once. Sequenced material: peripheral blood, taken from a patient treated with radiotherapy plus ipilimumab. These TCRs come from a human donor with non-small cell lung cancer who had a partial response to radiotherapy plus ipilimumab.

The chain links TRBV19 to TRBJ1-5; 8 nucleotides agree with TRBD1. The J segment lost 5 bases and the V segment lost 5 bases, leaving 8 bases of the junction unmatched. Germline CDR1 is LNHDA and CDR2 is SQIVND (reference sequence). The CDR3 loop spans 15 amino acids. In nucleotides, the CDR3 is TGTGCCAGTAGTTCGCGGACAGGGACCCATCAGCCCCAGCATTTT. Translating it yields CASSSRTGTHQPQHF. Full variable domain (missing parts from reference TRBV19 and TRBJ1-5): DGGITQSPKYLFRKEGQNVTLSCEQNLNHDAMYWYRQDPGQGLRLIYYSQIVNDFQKGDIAEGYSVSREKKESFPLTVTSAQKNPTAFYLCASSSRTGTHQPQHFGDGTRLSIL.

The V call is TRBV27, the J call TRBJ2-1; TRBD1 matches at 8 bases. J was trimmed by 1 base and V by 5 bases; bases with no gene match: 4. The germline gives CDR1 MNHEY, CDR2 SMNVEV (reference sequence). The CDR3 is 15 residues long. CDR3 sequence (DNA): TGTGCCAGCAGTAGACAGGGGAGGTCCTACAATGAGCAGTTCTTC. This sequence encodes CASSRQGRSYNEQFF.